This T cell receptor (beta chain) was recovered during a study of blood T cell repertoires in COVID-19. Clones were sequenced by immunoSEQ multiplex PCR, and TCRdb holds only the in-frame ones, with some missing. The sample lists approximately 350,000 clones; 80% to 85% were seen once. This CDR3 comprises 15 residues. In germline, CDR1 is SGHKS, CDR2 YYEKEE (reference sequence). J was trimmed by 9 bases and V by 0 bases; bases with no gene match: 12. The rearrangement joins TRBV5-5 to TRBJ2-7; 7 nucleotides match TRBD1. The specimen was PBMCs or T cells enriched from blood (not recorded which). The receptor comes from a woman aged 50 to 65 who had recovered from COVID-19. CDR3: CASSLEGTARFVQYF. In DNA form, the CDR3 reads TGTGCCAGCAGCTTGGAAGGGACAGCTAGATTTGTGCAGTACTTC.